This T cell receptor (beta chain) comes out of a study of CD8+ T cells in alopecia areata. TCR sequencing used cDNA made by reverse transcription of extracted RNA. Using immunoSEQ multiplex PCR, the repertoire was profiled, and TCRdb retains in-frame clones only, with some absent. The sample contains some 170,000 clones, 50% to 75% of which appear only once. Indicated treatment: oral pan-JAK inhibitor, 5-10 mg twice daily. Individuals with alopecia areata gave both lesional scalp punch biopsies and peripheral blood for collection. This receptor was obtained from a human donor with alopecia areata. The sample in question was CD4+ T cells sorted from blood, obtained at approximately week 55, from a patient treated with tofacitinib.

The CDR3 here is CASSLGIASGLGEQFF. DNA for the CDR3: TGCGCCAGCAGCCTGGGCATCGCTAGCGGGTTGGGTGAGCAGTTCTTC. J is TRBJ2-1 and V is TRBV5-1; 8 bases line up with TRBD2. The CDR3 spans 16 residues. The V gene end was trimmed by 4 bases and the J gene end by 9 bases; junction bases not matched to a gene: 15. Germline V CDR1 and CDR2: SGHRS, YFSETQ.